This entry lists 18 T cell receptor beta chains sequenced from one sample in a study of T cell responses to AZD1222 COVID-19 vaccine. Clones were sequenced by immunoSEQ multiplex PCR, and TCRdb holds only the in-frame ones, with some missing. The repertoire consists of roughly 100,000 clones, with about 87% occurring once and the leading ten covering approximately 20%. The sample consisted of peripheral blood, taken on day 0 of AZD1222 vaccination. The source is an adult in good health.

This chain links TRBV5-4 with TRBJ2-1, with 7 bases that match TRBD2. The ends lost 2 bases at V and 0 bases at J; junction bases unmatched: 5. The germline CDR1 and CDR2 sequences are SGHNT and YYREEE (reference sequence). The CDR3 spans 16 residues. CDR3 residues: CASSLERGLSYNEQFF. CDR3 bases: TGTGCCAGCAGCTTAGAGCGGGGACTCTCCTACAATGAGCAGTTCTTC. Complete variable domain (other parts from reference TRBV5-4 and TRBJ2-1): ETGVTQSPTHLIKTRGQQVTLRCSSQSGHNTVSWYQQALGQGPQFIFQYYREEENGRGNFPPRFSGLQFPNYSSELNVNALELDDSALYLCASSLERGLSYNEQFFGPGTRLTVL.

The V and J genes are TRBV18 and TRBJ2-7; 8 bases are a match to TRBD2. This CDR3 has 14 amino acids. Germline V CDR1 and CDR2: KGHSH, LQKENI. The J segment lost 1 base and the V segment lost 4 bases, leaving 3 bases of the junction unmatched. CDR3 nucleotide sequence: TGTGCCAGCTCACTCGGGGGGGGTTCCTACGAGCAGTACTTC. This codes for CASSLGGGSYEQYF. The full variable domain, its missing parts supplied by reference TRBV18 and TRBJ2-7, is NAGVMQNPRHLVRRRGQEARLRCSPMKGHSHVYWYRQLPEEGLKFMVYLQKENIIDESGMPKERFSAEFPKEGPSILRIQQVVRGDSAAYFCASSLGGGSYEQYFGPGTRLTVT.

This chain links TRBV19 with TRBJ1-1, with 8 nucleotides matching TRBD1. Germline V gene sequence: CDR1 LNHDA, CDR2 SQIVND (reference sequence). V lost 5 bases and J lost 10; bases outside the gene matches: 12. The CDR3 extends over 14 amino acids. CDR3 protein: CASSGQGAGVGAFF. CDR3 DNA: TGTGCCAGTAGTGGGCAGGGGGCCGGGGTAGGAGCTTTCTTT.

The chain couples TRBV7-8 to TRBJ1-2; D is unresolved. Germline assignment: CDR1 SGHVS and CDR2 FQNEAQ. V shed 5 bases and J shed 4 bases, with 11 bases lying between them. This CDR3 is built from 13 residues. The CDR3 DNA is TGTGCCAGCAGCCCTTCCAAGGCCTATGGCTACACCTTC. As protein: CASSPSKAYGYTF.

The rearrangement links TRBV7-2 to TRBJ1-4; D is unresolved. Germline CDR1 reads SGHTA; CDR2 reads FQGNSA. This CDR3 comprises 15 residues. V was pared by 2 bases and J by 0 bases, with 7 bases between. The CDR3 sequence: CASSLSQATNEKLFF. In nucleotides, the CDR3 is TGTGCCAGCAGCTTATCGCAGGCAACTAATGAAAAACTGTTTTTT.

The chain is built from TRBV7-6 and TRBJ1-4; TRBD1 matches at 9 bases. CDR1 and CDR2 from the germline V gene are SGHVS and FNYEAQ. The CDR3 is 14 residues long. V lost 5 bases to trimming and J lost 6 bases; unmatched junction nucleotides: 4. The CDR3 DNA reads TGTGCCAGCAGCCCCGGACAGGGGTATGAAAAACTGTTTTTT. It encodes CASSPGQGYEKLFF. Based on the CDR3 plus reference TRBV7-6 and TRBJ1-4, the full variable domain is GAGVSQSPRYKVTKRGQDVALRCDPISGHVSLYWYRQALGQGPEFLTYFNYEAQQDKSGLPNDRFSAERPEGSISTLTIQRTEQRDSAMYRCASSPGQGYEKLFFGSGTQLSVL.

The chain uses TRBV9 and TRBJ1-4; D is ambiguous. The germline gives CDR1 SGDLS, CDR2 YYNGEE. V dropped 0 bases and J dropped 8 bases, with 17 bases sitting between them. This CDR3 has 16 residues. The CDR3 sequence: CASSVEGNLGGEKLFF. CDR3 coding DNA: TGTGCCAGCAGCGTAGAGGGAAATTTGGGAGGCGAAAAACTGTTTTTT.

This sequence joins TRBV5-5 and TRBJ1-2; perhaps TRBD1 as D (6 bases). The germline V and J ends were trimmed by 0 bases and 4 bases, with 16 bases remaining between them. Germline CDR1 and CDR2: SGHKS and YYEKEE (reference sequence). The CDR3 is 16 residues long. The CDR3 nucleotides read TGTGCCAGCAGCTTGGAGGGGACACGAACCCTCTATGGCTACACCTTC. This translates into CASSLEGTRTLYGYTF.

This CDR3 is CASSRQINRNTIYF. The CDR3 nucleotides are TGTGCCAGCAGCCGACAGATTAATCGAAACACCATATATTTT. V and J are TRBV14 and TRBJ1-3; TRBD1 might be the D (5 bases). CDR3 length: 14 amino acids. The V end lost 4 bases, the J end lost 5 bases, and 12 bases lay between the germline ends. Germline V gives CDR1 SGHDN, CDR2 FVKESK.

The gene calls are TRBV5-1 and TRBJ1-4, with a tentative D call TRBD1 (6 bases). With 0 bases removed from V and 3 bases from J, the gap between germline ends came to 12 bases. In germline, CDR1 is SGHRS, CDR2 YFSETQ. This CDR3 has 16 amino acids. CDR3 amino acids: CASSLAVGQSNEKLFF. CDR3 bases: TGCGCCAGCAGCTTGGCCGTTGGACAGTCTAATGAAAAACTGTTTTTT.

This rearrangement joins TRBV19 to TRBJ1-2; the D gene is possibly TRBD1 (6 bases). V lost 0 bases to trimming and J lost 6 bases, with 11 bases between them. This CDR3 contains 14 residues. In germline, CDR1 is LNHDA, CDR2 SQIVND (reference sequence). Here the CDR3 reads CASSIDYREDGYTF. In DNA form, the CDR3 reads TGTGCCAGTAGTATAGACTACAGGGAGGATGGCTACACCTTC.

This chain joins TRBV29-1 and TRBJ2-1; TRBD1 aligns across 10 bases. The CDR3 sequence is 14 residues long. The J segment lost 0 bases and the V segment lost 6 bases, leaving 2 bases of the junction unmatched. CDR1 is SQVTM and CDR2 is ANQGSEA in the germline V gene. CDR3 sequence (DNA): TGCAGCGTGGACAGGGGGAGCTCCTACAATGAGCAGTTCTTC. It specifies CSVDRGSSYNEQFF.

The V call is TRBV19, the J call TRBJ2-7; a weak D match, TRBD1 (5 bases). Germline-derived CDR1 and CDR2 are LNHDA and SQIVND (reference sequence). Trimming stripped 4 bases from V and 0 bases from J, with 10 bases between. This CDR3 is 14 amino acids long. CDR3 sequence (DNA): TGTGCCAGTAGTAAATTGACAGCCTCCTACGAGCAGTACTTC. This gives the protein CASSKLTASYEQYF.

CDR3 amino acids: CASSQAIGTDQETQYF. The CDR3 DNA follows: TGCGCCAGCAGCCAGGCGATAGGGACAGACCAAGAGACCCAGTACTTC. This chain joins TRBV4-3 and TRBJ2-5; the match to TRBD1 covers 7 bases. The CDR3 sequence is 16 residues long. Germline V gives CDR1 LGHNA, CDR2 YSLEER. V dropped 3 bases and J dropped 0; count of bases not matched to a gene: 7.

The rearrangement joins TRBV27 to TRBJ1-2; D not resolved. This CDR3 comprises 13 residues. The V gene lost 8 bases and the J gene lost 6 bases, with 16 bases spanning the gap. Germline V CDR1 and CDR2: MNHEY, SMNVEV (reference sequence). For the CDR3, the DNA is TGTGCCAGCCGTTCGGGTGCTTGGGATGGCTACACCTTC. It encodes CASRSGAWDGYTF.

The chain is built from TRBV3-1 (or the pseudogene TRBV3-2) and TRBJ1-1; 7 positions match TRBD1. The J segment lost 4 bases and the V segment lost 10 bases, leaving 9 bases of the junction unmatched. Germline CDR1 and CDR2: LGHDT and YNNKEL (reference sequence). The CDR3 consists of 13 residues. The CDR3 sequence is CATSTGVGTEAFF. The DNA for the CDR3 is TGTGCCACCAGTACAGGGGTTGGCACTGAAGCTTTCTTT.

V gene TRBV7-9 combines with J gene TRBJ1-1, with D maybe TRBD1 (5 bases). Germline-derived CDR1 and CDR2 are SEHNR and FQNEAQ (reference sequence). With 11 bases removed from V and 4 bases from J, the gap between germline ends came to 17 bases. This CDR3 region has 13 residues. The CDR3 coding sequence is TGTGCCGGGGTGGGGGAGACGCTCACTGAAGCTTTCTTT. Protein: CAGVGETLTEAFF.

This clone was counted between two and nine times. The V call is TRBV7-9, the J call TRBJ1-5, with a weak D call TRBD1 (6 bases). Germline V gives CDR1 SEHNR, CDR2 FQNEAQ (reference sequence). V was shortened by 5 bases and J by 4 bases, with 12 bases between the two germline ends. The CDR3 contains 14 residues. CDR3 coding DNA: TGTGCCAGCAGCCCACAGGGCGAGAATCAGCCCCAGCATTTT. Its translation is CASSPQGENQPQHF.